The source of this TCR beta chain is a study of blood T cells in healthy people across ages. Study-wide findings and caveats: The study could not conclusively compare naive and antigen-experienced cells, given its unsorted PBMCs.

This clonotype was recorded only once. As yet, its antigen is unknown. Then a second PCR, running about 6 to 12 cycles, was carried out with a sample-barcoded 5' primer and a J-beta primer mix. TCRdb recomputed calls from the 5' RACE reads with MiXCR, one row per CDR3 protein. The sample consists of about 760,000 distinct CDR3 sequences, around 25% of them appearing once. This CDR3 is built from 19 residues. V lost 4 bases, J lost 1 base, and 10 bases stayed unmatched. Germline loops: CDR1 MGHRA, CDR2 YSYEKL. These same data were also listed under a study on T cells of mothers and their children. That source notes: Extracted RNA, in its entirety, went into cDNA synthesis at around 1.5 ug per 15 ul.

V gene TRBV4-1 combines with J gene TRBJ2-3, with 14 bases lining up with TRBD2. The source material was blood. This TCR was recovered from a boy aged 5 to 17 in good health. The CDR3 is CASSPGTSGSTVRTDTQYF. The CDR3 region has the DNA TGCGCCAGCAGCCCTGGGACTAGCGGGAGTACCGTGCGCACAGATACGCAGTATTTT.